The 2 T cell receptor beta chains in this list originate from one sample, sequenced in a study of blood T cells in healthy people across ages. Together with a sample-barcoded 5' primer, a J-beta primer mix was included in a second PCR lasting roughly 6 to 12 cycles. Via MiXCR, TCRdb re-called the 5' RACE reads, giving one row per CDR3 protein. This repertoire shows about 900,000 distinct CDR3 sequences, 40% to 60% found once; its top ten account for about an eighth. Sequences were obtained from blood. The receptors derive from a man aged 25 to 40 in good health.

The chain combines TRBV5-1 with TRBJ2-7; a possible D gene is TRBD1 (6 bases). CDR1 SGHRS and CDR2 YFSETQ come from the germline V gene. The ends were cut back, 0 bases at V and 5 bases at J, with 18 bases in the middle. The CDR3 consists of 16 residues. The CDR3 region is CASSLDQIGGGDEQYF. In nucleotides, the CDR3 is TGCGCCAGCAGCTTGGATCAGATCGGTGGGGGCGACGAGCAGTACTTC.

Points on this clonotype: With a much larger clone just one base away, this may be a read error. The V and J genes are TRBV21-1 and TRBJ2-7. TRBV21-1 constitutes a pseudogene. The CDR3 runs 12 residues. The CDR3 nucleotides read TGTGCCAGCAAGGAGGTCTCCTACGAGCAGTACTTC. Amino acids: CASKEVSYEQYF.